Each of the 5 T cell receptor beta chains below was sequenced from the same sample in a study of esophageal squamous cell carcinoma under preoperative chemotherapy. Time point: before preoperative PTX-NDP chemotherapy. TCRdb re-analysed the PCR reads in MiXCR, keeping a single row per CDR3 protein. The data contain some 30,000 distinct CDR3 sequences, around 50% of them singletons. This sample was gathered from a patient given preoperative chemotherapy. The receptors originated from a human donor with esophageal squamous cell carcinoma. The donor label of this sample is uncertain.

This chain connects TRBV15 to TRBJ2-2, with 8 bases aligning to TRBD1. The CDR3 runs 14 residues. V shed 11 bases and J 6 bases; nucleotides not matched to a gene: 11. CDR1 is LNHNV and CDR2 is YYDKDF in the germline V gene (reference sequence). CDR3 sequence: CAATDRESAGELFF. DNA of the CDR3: TGTGCCGCCACGGACAGGGAGAGTGCCGGGGAGCTGTTTTTT. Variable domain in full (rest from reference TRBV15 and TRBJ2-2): DAMVIQNPRYQVTQFGKPVTLSCSQTLNHNVMYWYQQKSSQAPKLLFHYYDKDFNNEADTPDNFQSRRPNTSFCFLDIRSPGLGDTAMYLCAATDRESAGELFFGEGSRLTVL.

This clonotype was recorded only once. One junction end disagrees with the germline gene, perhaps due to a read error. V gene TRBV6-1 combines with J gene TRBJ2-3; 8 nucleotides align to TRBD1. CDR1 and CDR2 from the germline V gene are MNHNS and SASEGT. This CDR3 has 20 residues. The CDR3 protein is CASSGLQGVAFRESTDTQFF. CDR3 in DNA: TGTGCCAGCAGTGGCCTACAGGGGGTTGCGTTTAGAGAAAGCACCGATACGCAGTTTTTT.

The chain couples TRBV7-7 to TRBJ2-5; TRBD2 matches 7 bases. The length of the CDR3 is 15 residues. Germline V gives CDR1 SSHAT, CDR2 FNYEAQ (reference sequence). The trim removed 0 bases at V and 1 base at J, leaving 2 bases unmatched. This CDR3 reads CASSLAGGTQETQYF. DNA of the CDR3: TGTGCCAGCAGCTTAGCGGGGGGGACCCAAGAGACCCAGTACTTC.

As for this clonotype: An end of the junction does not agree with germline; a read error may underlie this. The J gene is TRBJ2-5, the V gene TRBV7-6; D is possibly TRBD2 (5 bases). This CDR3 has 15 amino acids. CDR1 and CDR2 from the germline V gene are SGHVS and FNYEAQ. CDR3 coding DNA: TGTGGTGGGAGCTCCGGAGGCCGTGACCCAGAGACGCAGTACTTC. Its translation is CGGSSGGRDPETQYF.

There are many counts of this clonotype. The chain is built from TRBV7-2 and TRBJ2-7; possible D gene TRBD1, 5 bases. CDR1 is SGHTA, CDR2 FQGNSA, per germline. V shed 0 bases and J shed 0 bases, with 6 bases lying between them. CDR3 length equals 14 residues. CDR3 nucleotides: TGTGCCAGCAGCTTAGCGGGGCGCTCCTACGAGCAGTACTTC. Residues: CASSLAGRSYEQYF.